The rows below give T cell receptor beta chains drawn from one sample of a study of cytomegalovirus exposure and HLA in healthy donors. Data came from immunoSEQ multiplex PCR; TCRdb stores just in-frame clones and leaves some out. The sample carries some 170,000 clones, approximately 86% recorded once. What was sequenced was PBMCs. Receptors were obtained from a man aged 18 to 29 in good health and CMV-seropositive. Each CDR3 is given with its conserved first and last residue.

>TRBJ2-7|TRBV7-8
CASSLAFGSGAYEQYF
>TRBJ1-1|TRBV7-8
CASSRTGMGTEAFF
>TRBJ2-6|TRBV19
CASSTPISGANVLTF
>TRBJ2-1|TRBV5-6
CASRGGTSGYYNEQFF
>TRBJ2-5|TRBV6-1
CASHDSFQETQYF
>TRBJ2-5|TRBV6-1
CASSELAGGQETQYF
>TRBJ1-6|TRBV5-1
CASSSGQYNSPLHF
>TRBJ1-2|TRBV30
CAWSRDYGYTF
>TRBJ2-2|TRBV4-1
CASSQGRGSFFTGELFF
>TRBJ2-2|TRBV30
CAWSVLGGAVGELFF
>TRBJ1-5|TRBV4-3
CASSQDGGTFNQPQHF
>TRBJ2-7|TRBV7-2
CASSPSLYEQYF
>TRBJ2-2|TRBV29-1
CSVEQGSGELFF
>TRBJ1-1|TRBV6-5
CASWLRGINTEAFF
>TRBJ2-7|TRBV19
CASSMGQTYEQYF
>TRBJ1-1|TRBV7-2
CASSLAQQAPFEAFF
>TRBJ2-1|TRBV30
CAWSIGQGPFF
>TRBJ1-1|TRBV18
CASSPAGQGETEAFF
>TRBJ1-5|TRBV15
CATAQGVGEPQHF
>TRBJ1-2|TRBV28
CASSLAEVGYTF
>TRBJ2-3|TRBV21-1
CASSKRQDAHTDTQYF
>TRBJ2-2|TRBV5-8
CASRPQRVYTGELFF
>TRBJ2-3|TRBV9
CASKEDSDTQYF
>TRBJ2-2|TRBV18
CASSPPGLAGDTGELFF
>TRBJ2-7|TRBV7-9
CASSPRLRDSYEQYF
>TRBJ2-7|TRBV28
CASSLQAGKGYEQYF
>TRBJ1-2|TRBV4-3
CASSQSPGQGYGYTF
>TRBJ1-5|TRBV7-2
CASSSITGGRQPQHF
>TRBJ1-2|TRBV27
CASSFGTSANYGYTF
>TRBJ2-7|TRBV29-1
CSVRRGYEQYF
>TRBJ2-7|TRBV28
CASSSGQGYEQYF
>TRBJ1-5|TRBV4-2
CASSQDLSFQPQHF
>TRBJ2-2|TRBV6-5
CASSFSTGDTGELFF
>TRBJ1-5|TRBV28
CASSFYTNQPQHF
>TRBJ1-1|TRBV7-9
CASISTETAEAFF
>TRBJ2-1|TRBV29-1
CSVFGTSEGNEQFF
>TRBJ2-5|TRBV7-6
CGVASGNGETQYF
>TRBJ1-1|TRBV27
CASSSSGGGDTEAFF
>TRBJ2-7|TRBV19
CASSITSGAYEQYF
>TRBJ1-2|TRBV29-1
CSAITGTARYGYTF
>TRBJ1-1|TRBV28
CASSVPGQPEAFF
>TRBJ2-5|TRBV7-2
CASSLLAGGRSQYF
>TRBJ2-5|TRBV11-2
CASSLPSGGVETQYF
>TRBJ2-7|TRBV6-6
CASSYSGLAGSYEQYF
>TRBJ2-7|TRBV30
CASSIVAGPTYEQYF
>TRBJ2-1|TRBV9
CASSVEISLYNEQFF
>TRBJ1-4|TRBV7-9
CASSRLSREKLFF
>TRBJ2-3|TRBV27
CASSSGQGTDTQYF
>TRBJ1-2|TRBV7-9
CASSLDINYGYTF
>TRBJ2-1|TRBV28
CASSPPLREYHNEQFF
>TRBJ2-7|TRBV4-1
CASSQGQPYEQYF
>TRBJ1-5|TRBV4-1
CASSPHRSDQPQHF
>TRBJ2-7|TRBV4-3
CASSQDPGSYEQYF
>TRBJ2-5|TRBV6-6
CASGAEETQYF
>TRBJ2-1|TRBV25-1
CASSEGADNEQFF
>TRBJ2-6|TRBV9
CASSVERGVGGANVLTF
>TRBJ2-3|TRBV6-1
CASSERAGLMTDTQYF
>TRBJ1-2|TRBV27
CASSLSRSASYTF
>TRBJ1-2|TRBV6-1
CASSDLGGYGYTF